The 30 T cell receptor beta chains listed next were all sequenced from one sample in a study of blood T cell repertoires in COVID-19 (dated by TCRdb to 2020 to 2022). The library came from the immunoSEQ multiplex PCR assay. The table comes from immuneACCESS by way of TCRdb, which keeps in-frame sequences with V and J called. Part of the clones is missing from these tables; in studies checked, under half for an unresolved V gene and the rest for unknown reasons. For this sample there are a few hundred thousand clones; over 80% appear just once. Jointly, the top ten make up about a tenth of the sample. Source material: peripheral blood. The receptors come from a woman between 65 and 79 years old with COVID-19, enrolled during active disease.

J is TRBJ1-1 and V is TRBV2; D may be TRBD1 (5 bases). Trimming left V 4 bases short and J 0 bases short, with 6 bases between. The V gene's germline CDR1 is SNHLY and CDR2 FYNNEI. The CDR3 is made up of 13 amino acids. CDR3 region: CASSGQLNTEAFF. CDR3 coding DNA: TGTGCCAGCAGTGGACAGTTGAACACTGAAGCTTTCTTT.

The rearrangement joins TRBV3-1 (or the pseudogene TRBV3-2) to TRBJ2-7; TRBD2 matches 12 bases. From germline, CDR1 is LGHDT and CDR2 YNNKEL (reference sequence). V trimming: 3 bases; J trimming: 2 bases; junction bases outside the gene matches: 5. The CDR3 contains 16 residues. The CDR3: CASSQGLAGSTYEQYF. The CDR3 coding sequence is TGTGCCAGCAGCCAGGGACTAGCGGGCTCCACCTACGAGCAGTACTTC.

The chain has TRBV6-5 and TRBJ2-3; 8 bases map to TRBD1. There are 15 residues in the CDR3. J lost 6 bases, V lost 1 base, and 6 bases had no gene match. The germline gives CDR1 MNHEY, CDR2 SVGAGI. This chain's CDR3 is CASSYLTGGRDTQYF. The CDR3, as DNA: TGTGCCAGCAGTTACTTAACAGGGGGTCGTGATACGCAGTATTTT.

This clone showed up just once. The V and J genes are TRBV11-2 and TRBJ2-7; D may be TRBD1 (6 bases). Germline V gene sequence: CDR1 SGHAT, CDR2 FQNNGV. Trimming pared 1 base from V and 4 bases from J, leaving 11 bases between. The CDR3 runs 14 residues. CDR3 in amino acids: CASSLAQGGYEQYF. The CDR3 DNA reads TGTGCCAGCAGCTTAGCACAGGGCGGGTACGAGCAGTACTTC.

This clone has a single count. This sequence joins TRBV6-2 or TRBV6-3 and TRBJ1-1; no firm D call. Trimming pared 2 bases from V and 4 bases from J, leaving 11 bases between. The CDR3 is 14 residues long. Germline-derived CDR1 and CDR2 are MNHEY and SVGEGT. The CDR3 sequence is CASSYEVRGTEAFF. The CDR3 nucleotides are TGTGCCAGCAGTTACGAGGTCAGAGGCACTGAAGCTTTCTTT.

The rearrangement joins TRBV20-1 to TRBJ2-7; D might be TRBD1 (6 bases). This CDR3 region has 11 residues. CDR1 and CDR2 (germline): DFQATT, SNEGSKA (reference sequence). CDR3 residues: CRAQGGDEQYF. As DNA, the CDR3 is TGCAGGGCACAGGGTGGCGACGAGCAGTACTTC.

The chain recombines TRBV25-1 with TRBJ2-7; 11 nucleotides match TRBD1. This CDR3 spans 14 amino acids. V gave up 1 base and J gave up 5 bases; unmatched junction bases: 1. Germline assignment: CDR1 MGHDK and CDR2 SYGVNS. The CDR3 loop is CASSEWTGGHEQYF. In nucleotides, the CDR3 is TGTGCCAGCAGTGAATGGACAGGGGGCCACGAGCAGTACTTC.

The chain recombines TRBV28 with TRBJ1-4, with 8 bases identical to TRBD1. The junction had 1 base not matched to a gene; V was cut back by 5 bases and J by 5 bases. CDR1 and CDR2 from the germline V gene are MDHEN and SYDVKM. The CDR3 loop spans 13 amino acids. The DNA of the CDR3 is TGTGCCAGCAGTAGGGACAGGAATGAAAAACTGTTTTTT. Its translation: CASSRDRNEKLFF.

This chain connects TRBV29-1 to TRBJ2-7; a weak D match, TRBD1 (5 bases). Germline-derived CDR1 and CDR2 are SQVTM and ANQGSEA. Trimming took off 6 bases at V and 3 bases at J, with 15 bases between the two ends. This CDR3 comprises 13 residues. CDR3 amino acids: CSVTEKGHYEQYF. As DNA, the CDR3 is TGCAGCGTCACCGAGAAAGGACACTACGAGCAGTACTTC.

The rearrangement links TRBV14 to TRBJ1-1, with D possibly TRBD1 on 5 matching bases. The CDR3 length is 14 residues. Germline CDR1 reads SGHDN; CDR2 reads FVKESK. V was trimmed by 0 bases and J by 5 bases, leaving 10 bases between them. The CDR3 bases are TGTGCCAGCAGCCAAGATTTTGGGGGGACTGAAGCTTTCTTT. Its translation is CASSQDFGGTEAFF.

The CDR3 DNA reads as TGTGCCAGCAGCTTATCCGCCAGGAACACTGAAGCTTTCTTT. Translation gives CASSLSARNTEAFF. The chain links TRBV7-3 to TRBJ1-1; D is ambiguous. Trimming took 2 bases from V and 1 from J, leaving 8 bases between them. In germline, CDR1 is SGHTA, CDR2 FQGTGA. This CDR3 contains 14 residues.

Regarding this clone: Different DNA sequences within this sample yield the same CDR3. The chain couples TRBV7-3 to TRBJ1-2; D is perhaps TRBD1 (6 bases). V gave up 5 bases and J gave up 1 base, with 8 bases separating them. Per the germline V gene, CDR1 is SGHTA and CDR2 is FQGTGA. This CDR3 region has 13 residues. DNA of the CDR3: TGTGCCAGCAGCCTGGACAGTAACTATGGCTACACCTTC. It is translated as CASSLDSNYGYTF.

V and J are TRBV30 and TRBJ1-3; D is unclear. This CDR3 comprises 16 residues. Germline lookup yields CDR1 GTSNPN and CDR2 SVGIG (reference sequence). V was cut by 3 bases and J by 0 bases, with 15 bases left in between. CDR3 loop: CAWRPSMGISGNTIYF. CDR3 DNA sequence: TGTGCCTGGAGGCCCTCGATGGGCATCTCTGGAAACACCATATATTTT.

V and J are TRBV28 and TRBJ1-2, with a weak D call TRBD1 (6 bases). V lost 3 bases to trimming and J lost 3 bases, with 11 bases between them. CDR3 length: 14 amino acids. Per germline, CDR1 MDHEN and CDR2 SYDVKM. CDR3 sequence (DNA): TGTGCCAGCAGTTTTGGGGGGGCTGACTATGGCTACACCTTC. Its protein product is CASSFGGADYGYTF.

The gene calls are TRBV27 and TRBJ1-2, with TRBD1 matching 9 bases. Trimming cost V 3 bases and J 4 bases; bases outside gene matches: 6. Germline CDR1 is MNHEY and CDR2 is SMNVEV (reference sequence). This CDR3 is 15 amino acids long. The CDR3 loop reads CASSLGTGWAYGYTF. In DNA, the CDR3 is TGTGCCAGCAGTTTGGGGACAGGGTGGGCCTATGGCTACACCTTC.

The table lists this clone with a few counts. This chain joins TRBV5-6 and TRBJ1-4; D is unresolved. The CDR3 loop spans 19 amino acids. V was pared by 2 bases and J by 3 bases, with 23 bases between. The germline gives CDR1 SGHDT, CDR2 YYEEEE. The CDR3 reads CASSFLRVVSPSANEKLFF. CDR3 nucleotides: TGTGCCAGCAGCTTCCTGCGTGTGGTTAGTCCGTCTGCTAATGAAAAACTGTTTTTT.

This clone has more than one count but fewer than ten. This chain uses TRBV28 with TRBJ1-2; D possibly corresponds to TRBD1 (5 bases). This CDR3 spans 13 amino acids. With 5 bases removed from V and 8 bases from J, the gap between germline ends came to 15 bases. The germline CDR1 and CDR2 sequences are MDHEN and SYDVKM. The CDR3 nucleotides are TGTGCCAGCAGTGCAGGGTTCAGTCGAGGCTACACCTTC. Its protein product is CASSAGFSRGYTF.

Only a few counts were recorded for this clone. The V gene is TRBV30, the J gene TRBJ1-2; TRBD1 might be the D (6 bases). The germline gives CDR1 GTSNPN, CDR2 SVGIG (reference sequence). The length of the CDR3 is 13 residues. Trimming took off 5 bases at V and 8 bases at J, with 18 bases between the two ends. The CDR3 is CAWGHPPGAGYTF. The CDR3 nucleotides are TGTGCCTGGGGCCACCCCCCAGGGGCGGGCTACACCTTC. The whole variable domain, filled in from reference TRBV30 and TRBJ1-2, reads SQTIHQWPATLVQPVGSPLSLECTVEGTSNPNLYWYRQAAGRGLQLLFYSVGIGQISSEVPQNLSASRPQDRQFILSSKKLLLSDSGFYLCAWGHPPGAGYTFGSGTRLTVV.

The CDR3 DNA is TGTGCCAGCAGCACTTGGACTAGCGGGTCTGTCAATGAGCAGTTCTTC. It specifies CASSTWTSGSVNEQFF. V usage is TRBV11-3 and J usage is TRBJ2-1, with 11 nucleotides matching TRBD2. This CDR3 is built from 16 residues. V lost 5 bases to trimming and J lost 6 bases; unmatched junction nucleotides: 9. Germline V lookup: CDR1 SGHNT, CDR2 YENEEA.

CDR3 region: CASSPSRQGIPGYGYTF. The CDR3 DNA is TGTGCCAGCTCACCCTCACGACAGGGGATCCCTGGCTATGGCTACACCTTC. The chain is built from TRBV18 and TRBJ1-2; TRBD1 aligns across 8 bases. The V gene end was trimmed by 3 bases and the J gene end by 4 bases; junction bases not matched to a gene: 13. Germline V CDR1 and CDR2: KGHSH, LQKENI. The CDR3 loop spans 17 amino acids.

The CDR3 DNA is TGCAGCGTTAAAAAGACGGGACAGTCGGTAGATACGCAGTATTTT. Its protein product is CSVKKTGQSVDTQYF. The J gene is TRBJ2-3, the V gene TRBV29-1; 7 positions match TRBD1. With V trimmed by 5 bases and J by 5 bases, 13 bases remained unmatched. The germline gives CDR1 SQVTM, CDR2 ANQGSEA. The CDR3 length is 15 residues.

V gene TRBV13 combines with J gene TRBJ1-1, with D perhaps matching TRBD1 (5 bases). Germline V lookup: CDR1 PRHDT, CDR2 FYEKMQ (reference sequence). Trimming took 4 bases from V and 0 from J, leaving 12 bases between them. The CDR3 covers 15 residues. CDR3 amino acids: CASSSTGTLNTEAFF. The CDR3 region has the DNA TGTGCCAGCAGCTCAACCGGGACTTTGAACACTGAAGCTTTCTTT.

The rearrangement joins TRBV29-1 to TRBJ2-2; 7 nucleotides agree with TRBD1. After removal of 7 bases from V and 6 bases from J, the junction contained 5 bases not matched to a gene. The CDR3 consists of 12 residues. CDR1 and CDR2 from the germline V gene are SQVTM and ANQGSEA. This CDR3 is CSADRVPGELFF. The CDR3 coding sequence is TGCAGCGCTGACAGGGTCCCCGGGGAGCTGTTTTTT.

The chain links TRBV4-1 to TRBJ2-7; D possibly corresponds to TRBD2 (6 bases). Deletions cut 8 bases from V and 2 bases from J, with 22 bases between. The CDR3 length is 16 residues. The germline CDR1 and CDR2 sequences are MGHRA and YSYEKL. The CDR3 protein is CASGPILARVPYEQYF. Written as DNA, the CDR3 is TGCGCCAGCGGACCGATTCTAGCGCGCGTCCCCTACGAGCAGTACTTC.

The V gene is TRBV10-3, the J gene TRBJ2-7; 9 nucleotides line up with TRBD1. Per germline, CDR1 ENHRY and CDR2 SYGVKD. With 4 bases clipped from V and 7 bases from J, the junction kept 11 bases outside the gene matches. The CDR3 loop spans 15 amino acids. The CDR3 DNA reads TGTGCCATCAGTGGGGGCGGGACAGGGCCTTGGGAGCAGTACTTC. It specifies CAISGGGTGPWEQYF.

The chain uses TRBV3-1 (or the pseudogene TRBV3-2) and TRBJ1-3; possibly TRBD1 for D (5 bases). The germline V and J ends were trimmed by 5 bases and 1 base, with 15 bases remaining between them. The germline V gene encodes CDR1 LGHDT and CDR2 YNNKEL (reference sequence). CDR3 length equals 16 residues. Here the CDR3 reads CASSLISGFSGNTIYF. The DNA of the CDR3 is TGTGCCAGCAGCTTAATTTCAGGGTTTTCTGGAAACACCATATATTTT.

This chain uses TRBV7-3 with TRBJ2-2; D ambiguous. The V gene lost 1 base and the J gene lost 6 bases, with 6 bases spanning the gap. Germline values: CDR1 SGHTA, CDR2 FQGTGA. This CDR3 is built from 13 residues. The CDR3 sequence: CASSLIASGELFF. The DNA for the CDR3 is TGTGCCAGCAGCTTAATAGCATCCGGGGAGCTGTTTTTT.

The chain employs TRBV7-9 and TRBJ1-1; unclear D gene. CDR1 is SEHNR and CDR2 is FQNEAQ in the germline V gene (reference sequence). V lost 1 base, J lost 6 bases, and 6 bases lay in between. CDR3 size: 12 residues. The CDR3 bases are TGTGCCAGCAGCTTAGAACGGTCTGAAGCTTTCTTT. It codes for CASSLERSEAFF.

The chain combines TRBV4-1 with TRBJ2-5, with 14 bases aligning to TRBD2. Germline CDR1 and CDR2: MGHRA and YSYEKL. J was trimmed by 5 bases and V by 4 bases; bases with no gene match: 9. The CDR3 extends over 17 amino acids. For the CDR3, the DNA is TGCGCCAGCAGCCCAATGGGACTAGCGGGAGTAGGCGAGACCCAGTACTTC. Its translation is CASSPMGLAGVGETQYF.

V is TRBV19 and J is TRBJ1-1, with a tentative D call TRBD1 (5 bases). V lost 7 bases and J lost 0, with 15 bases in between. The germline V gene has CDR1 LNHDA and CDR2 SQIVND (reference sequence). The CDR3 has 15 amino acids. In nucleotides, the CDR3 is TGTGCCAGTATGCAGTTGGCAGGGATGAACACTGAAGCTTTCTTT. This encodes CASMQLAGMNTEAFF.